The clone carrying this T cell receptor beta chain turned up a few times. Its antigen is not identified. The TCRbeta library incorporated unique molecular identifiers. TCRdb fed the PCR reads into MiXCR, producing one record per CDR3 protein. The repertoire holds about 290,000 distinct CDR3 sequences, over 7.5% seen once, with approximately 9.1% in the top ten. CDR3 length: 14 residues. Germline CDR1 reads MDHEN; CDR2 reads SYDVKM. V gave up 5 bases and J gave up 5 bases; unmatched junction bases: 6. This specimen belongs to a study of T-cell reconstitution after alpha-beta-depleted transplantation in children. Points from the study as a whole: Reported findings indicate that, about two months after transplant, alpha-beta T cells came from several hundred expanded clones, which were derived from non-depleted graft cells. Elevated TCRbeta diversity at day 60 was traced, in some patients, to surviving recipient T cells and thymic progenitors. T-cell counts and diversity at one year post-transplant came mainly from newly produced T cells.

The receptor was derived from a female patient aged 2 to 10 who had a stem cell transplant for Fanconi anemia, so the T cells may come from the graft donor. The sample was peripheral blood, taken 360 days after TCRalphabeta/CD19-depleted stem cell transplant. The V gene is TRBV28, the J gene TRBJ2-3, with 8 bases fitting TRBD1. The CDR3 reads CASSPADREDTQYF. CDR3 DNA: TGTGCCAGCAGTCCGGCGGACAGGGAAGATACGCAGTATTTT.